These 31 T cell receptor beta chains were sequenced from one sample in a study of tumor-infiltrating lymphocytes in primary liver carcinoma. Synthesis of TCR beta cDNA was carried out from 500 ng total RNA with a constant-region primer. Slightly modified ARM-PCR served as the procedure for the TCR beta libraries. These libraries came from three rounds of nested multiplex PCR. With TRBV1-TRBV30 forward primers and a C-beta reverse primer, the first two PCR rounds were run for 10 cycles each. TCRdb independently ran MiXCR on the multiplex PCR reads; one entry per CDR3 protein. The sample consists of about 100,000 distinct CDR3 sequences, around 63% of them appearing once. Between roughly 17 and 33 mg of unsorted bulk tissue served as the source from which RNA and DNA were co-extracted. The specimen was liver tumor tissue from sampling region 5. The subset denotes: tumor region T5, tumor centre. The source is a woman between 55 and 75 years old with primary liver carcinoma and hepatitis B virus infection.

As to this clonotype: One end of the junction is discordant with germline, which a read error may explain. This chain uses TRBV7-9 with TRBJ2-7, with 10 bases lining up with TRBD1. CDR1 is SEHNR, CDR2 FQNEAQ, per germline (reference sequence). The CDR3 sequence is 14 residues long. The CDR3 DNA reads as TGTGCCTGCAGCTTAGGACAGGGGGCCTACGAGCAGTACTTC. It yields the protein CACSLGQGAYEQYF.

In its sample, this clonotype was seen many times. This chain links TRBV10-2 with TRBJ1-6, with 8 bases fitting TRBD1. The CDR3 is 14 residues long. After removal of 6 bases from V and 6 bases from J, the junction contained 4 bases not matched to a gene. CDR1 and CDR2 (germline): WSHSY, SAAADI. The CDR3 sequence is CASRSGQGNSPLHF. Written as DNA, the CDR3 is TGCGCCAGCAGATCTGGACAGGGTAATTCACCCCTCCACTTT.

The V gene is TRBV6-6, the J gene TRBJ1-4, with D possibly TRBD1 on 5 matching bases. Germline CDR1 MNHNY, CDR2 SVGAGI (reference sequence). With 8 bases removed from V and 7 bases from J, the gap between germline ends came to 17 bases. CDR3 size: 14 residues. This chain's CDR3 is CASGLGQGGEKLFF. The CDR3 coding sequence is TGTGCCAGCGGCCTCGGGCAGGGAGGTGAAAAACTGTTTTTT.

Notes on this clonotype: A much larger clone differs by one base, so this may be a read error. The gene calls are TRBV5-6 and TRBJ1-5; 7 bases line up with TRBD1. CDR1 and CDR2 from the germline V gene are SGHDT and YYEEEE. This CDR3 has 14 amino acids. CDR3 residues: CVSSWGGGLQPQHF. The CDR3, as DNA: TGTGTCAGCAGCTGGGGAGGGGGCTTACAGCCCCAGCATTTT.

This clonotype showed up just once. One base away lies a much larger clone, so this may be a sequencing read error. This rearrangement joins TRBV30 to TRBJ1-5; 7 nucleotides match TRBD1. Germline CDR1 and CDR2: GTSNPN and SVGIG (reference sequence). The CDR3 spans 14 residues. V gave up 4 bases and J gave up 6 bases; unmatched junction bases: 9. In nucleotides, the CDR3 is TGTGCCTGGACCACACAGGGGTTGGGTCAGCCCCAGCATTTT. Protein: CAWTTQGLGQPQHF.

Concerning this clonotype: Its ends do not fully match the called genes, so a read error is possible. The CDR3 DNA is TGTGCCAGCAGCTTGGCCAACGGGGACCCGAACACCGGGGAGCTGTTTTTT. Translation gives CASSLANGDPNTGELFF. The chain has TRBV5-1 and TRBJ2-2; D possibly matches TRBD1 or TRBD2 (5 bases each). The CDR3 has 17 residues. Looked up from germline, CDR1 is SGHRS and CDR2 is YFSETQ.

This clonotype was seen more than once but under ten times. It may be a read error: a sequence one base away is much more abundant. The gene calls are TRBV28 and TRBJ2-5; 9 bases map to TRBD2. The CDR3 sequence is 13 residues long. Germline V CDR1 and CDR2: MDHEN, SYDVKM. The ends lost 7 bases at V and 5 bases at J; junction bases unmatched: 5. The CDR3 DNA reads TGTGCCAGCAATGGGACTAGCTGGGAGACCCAGTACTTC. This encodes CASNGTSWETQYF.

As regards this clonotype: At one of its ends the junction is not consistent with the germline gene, which may arise from a read error. The chain employs TRBV12-3 or TRBV12-4 and TRBJ1-5; D is uncertain. The CDR3 sequence is 13 residues long. The CDR3 DNA sequence: TGTGCTAGCAGCGTCGGAGGGCAGGAGCCCCAGCATTTT. This encodes CASSVGGQEPQHF.

Of note for this clonotype: Its ends do not fully match the called genes, so a read error is possible. The chain uses TRBV4-1 and TRBJ2-5; 12 nucleotides line up with TRBD2. Germline CDR1 and CDR2: MGHRA and YSYEKL. The CDR3 has 16 amino acids. CDR3 loop: CARSQALAGGRETLYF. The CDR3 DNA reads TGCGCCAGGAGCCAAGCTCTAGCGGGAGGGCGCGAGACCCTGTACTTC.

This chain uses TRBV6-6 with TRBJ2-1; 11 bases fit TRBD2. The CDR3 is made up of 14 amino acids. The V gene end was trimmed by 6 bases and the J gene end by 6 bases; junction bases not matched to a gene: 4. Germline assignment: CDR1 MNHNY and CDR2 SVGAGI (reference sequence). The CDR3 sequence is CASSQLAGANEQFF. Here the CDR3 DNA reads TGTGCCAGCAGCCAACTAGCGGGAGCCAATGAGCAGTTCTTC.

The rearrangement uses TRBV29-1 and TRBJ2-5; weak D call: TRBD2 (7 bases). CDR1 is SQVTM, CDR2 ANQGSEA, per germline. The CDR3 extends over 16 amino acids. The germline V and J ends were trimmed by 5 bases and 1 base, with 20 bases remaining between them. The chain's CDR3 is CSVMIGGVPTQETQYF. CDR3 sequence (DNA): TGCAGCGTTATGATAGGGGGGGTCCCCACCCAAGAGACCCAGTACTTC.

This clonotype came up many times. V is TRBV12-3 or TRBV12-4 and J is TRBJ1-1; D not resolved. This CDR3 spans 13 amino acids. V was pared by 5 bases and J by 0 bases, with 7 bases between. CDR3 DNA sequence: TGTGCCAGCAGTACCCGTTTGAACACTGAAGCTTTCTTT. Translation: CASSTRLNTEAFF.

Turning to this clonotype: A much larger clone lies one base from this, so it may be a read error. This sequence joins TRBV5-1 and TRBJ2-4, with 8 bases that match TRBD2. Germline values: CDR1 SGHRS, CDR2 YFSETQ. V was pared by 0 bases and J by 8 bases, with 10 bases of the junction left unmatched. The CDR3 spans 16 residues. Written as DNA, the CDR3 is TGCGCCAGCAGCTTGGACGGGACTAACGGGGGGGACATTCAGTACTTC. It codes for CASSLDGTNGGDIQYF.

About this clonotype: One junction end does not reproduce the germline sequence, and a read error may be involved. The gene calls are TRBV11-2 and TRBJ2-2, with D perhaps matching TRBD1 or TRBD2 (5 bases each). Germline CDR1 is SGHAT and CDR2 is FQNNGV. This CDR3 is built from 15 residues. The CDR3 region is CANSHGASGTGELFF. The DNA for the CDR3 is TGTGCCAACAGCCACGGGGCTAGTGGCACTGGGGAGCTGTTTTTT.

Details on this clonotype: This sequence may be a read error, since a much larger clone differs from it by one base. This chain joins TRBV6-2 or TRBV6-3 and TRBJ2-3, with D hard to call. The CDR3 sequence is 15 residues long. Trimming pared 10 bases from V and 9 bases from J, leaving 26 bases between. The V gene's germline CDR1 is MNHEY and CDR2 SVGEGT. Here the CDR3 DNA reads TGTGCCAACACCAAAGCCACAGCCCCATTTGAGACGCAGTATTTT. Protein: CANTKATAPFETQYF.

The chain recombines TRBV6-5 with TRBJ2-7; TRBD2 matches 7 bases. The germline V gene encodes CDR1 MNHEY and CDR2 SVGAGI. The CDR3 is 16 residues long. The chain's CDR3 is CVISSGAGDRGYEQYF. In nucleotides, the CDR3 is TGTGTCATCAGTTCCGGGGCGGGAGATAGGGGCTACGAGCAGTACTTC.

Notes on this clonotype: The junction departs from the called germline gene at one end, perhaps through a read error. The rearrangement joins TRBV11-2 to TRBJ2-2; TRBD1 is a possible D gene (6 bases). The CDR3 is made up of 14 amino acids. Germline V gene data show CDR1 as SGHAT and CDR2 as FQNNGV. The CDR3 DNA is TGTGTCAGCAGCTTAGAAAGGGGGTCCGGGGAGCTGTTATTT. Its translation: CVSSLERGSGELLF.

This clonotype has only a few counts. The CDR3 reads CSAPDPGPQAYNEQFF. DNA for the CDR3: TGCAGTGCCCCTGATCCGGGACCCCAGGCCTACAATGAGCAGTTCTTC. The chain is built from TRBV20-1 and TRBJ2-1; possibly TRBD1 or TRBD2 for D (5 bases each). The V end was cut by 6 bases, the J end by 2 bases, with 20 bases between. This CDR3 comprises 16 residues. Per germline, CDR1 DFQATT and CDR2 SNEGSKA (reference sequence).

This clonotype showed up many times. V usage is TRBV12-3 or TRBV12-4 and J usage is TRBJ2-3; TRBD2 agrees at 14 bases. The CDR3 sequence is 16 residues long. J lost 7 bases, V lost 5 bases, and 8 bases had no gene match. CDR3 sequence reads: CASSLSGTSGSYTQYF. The DNA for the CDR3 is TGTGCCAGCAGTCTTTCCGGGACTAGCGGGAGTTATACGCAGTATTTT.

The chain couples TRBV13 to TRBJ2-2; TRBD2 matches 10 bases. The CDR3 is made up of 16 amino acids. Losses at the gene ends were 5 bases for V and 7 bases for J; bases not matched to a gene: 10. Germline values: CDR1 PRHDT, CDR2 FYEKMQ (reference sequence). The CDR3 region has the DNA TGTGCCAGCAGCCCCAGACTAGCGGGTCTCAACGGGGAGCTGTTTTTT. Translated, it gives CASSPRLAGLNGELFF. Full variable domain (remainder filled in from reference TRBV13 and TRBJ2-2): AAGVIQSPRHLIKEKRETATLKCYPIPRHDTVYWYQQGPGQDPQFLISFYEKMQSDKGSIPDRFSAQQFSDYHSELNMSSLELGDSALYFCASSPRLAGLNGELFFGEGSRLTVL.

Notes on this clonotype: The junction does not match germline at one end; this may be a read error. The chain recombines TRBV4-2 with TRBJ2-5; 7 bases agree with TRBD1. This CDR3 region has 20 residues. The germline gives CDR1 LGHNA, CDR2 YNFKEQ. The CDR3 region is CASSQGNLGGSILSRETQYF. DNA of the CDR3: TGTGCCAGCAGTCAAGGAAACTTAGGGGGCTCGATCCTAAGCCGAGAGACCCAGTATTTC.

A single count supports this clonotype. One end of the junction is discordant with germline, which a read error may explain. V gene TRBV29-1 combines with J gene TRBJ2-3; TRBD1 matches 8 bases. Per the germline V gene, CDR1 is SQVTM and CDR2 is ANQGSEA. This CDR3 has 15 residues. CDR3 region: CSVEIRGRGPDMQYF. CDR3 sequence (DNA): TGCAGCGTTGAAATCAGGGGGCGAGGCCCAGATATGCAGTATTTT.

The CDR3 nucleotides read TGCAGTGCTAGAGGGGGACTAGCGGGATCAGAGACCCAGTACTTC. Its protein is CSARGGLAGSETQYF. V and J are TRBV20-1 and TRBJ2-5, with TRBD2 matching over 13 bases. V lost 1 base to trimming and J lost 4 bases; unmatched junction nucleotides: 3. The CDR3 is 15 amino acids. Germline V lookup: CDR1 DFQATT, CDR2 SNEGSKA (reference sequence).

As to this clonotype: The junction departs from germline at one end; a sequencing error may be responsible. The chain has TRBV11-2 and TRBJ2-3; D possibly corresponds to TRBD2 (6 bases). Germline values: CDR1 SGHAT, CDR2 FQNNGV. The CDR3 has 14 amino acids. The CDR3 bases are TGTGCCAGCAGCTCAGGACTATCCAGAGATACGCAGTTTTTT. Translating it yields CASSSGLSRDTQFF.

This clonotype was seen repeatedly, ten times or more. V usage is TRBV11-2 and J usage is TRBJ2-7, with 9 bases aligning to TRBD1. From germline, CDR1 is SGHAT and CDR2 FQNNGV. The CDR3 runs 15 residues. V lost 2 bases to trimming and J lost 5 bases; unmatched junction nucleotides: 7. CDR3 nucleotide sequence: TGTGCCAGCAGCTTACGATGGACAGGGGAAAACGAGCAGTACTTC. Its protein is CASSLRWTGENEQYF.

Remarks on this clonotype: This may stem from a read error, because a much larger clone lies one nucleotide away. This chain connects TRBV5-4 to TRBJ2-1; no definite D call. This CDR3 is 13 amino acids long. Germline V gene lookup returns CDR1 SGHNT and CDR2 YYREEE (reference sequence). The CDR3 nucleotides read TGTGTCAGCAGCTTGACCCGGGACAATGAGCAGTTCTTC. Amino acids: CVSSLTRDNEQFF.

The chain has TRBV11-2 and TRBJ2-1, with TRBD2 matching over 14 bases. With V trimmed by 8 bases and J by 8 bases, 14 bases remained unmatched. The length of the CDR3 is 17 residues. Germline V CDR1 and CDR2: SGHAT, FQNNGV. CDR3 DNA sequence: TGTGCCAGCGGCAGGAGACTAGCGGGAGGGCCATGGGATGAGCAGTTCTTC. Translating gives CASGRRLAGGPWDEQFF.

Notes on this clonotype: A read error may produce the germline difference seen at one junction end. This sequence joins TRBV10-2 and TRBJ1-5, with D hard to call. CDR3 length: 14 amino acids. The V gene's germline CDR1 is WSHSY and CDR2 SAAADI. CDR3 in DNA: TGCGCCAGCAGTGAGAGGCAGTCCCATCAGCCCCGGCATTTC. Protein sequence: CASSERQSHQPRHF.

On this clonotype itself: The junction shows a germline mismatch at one end, possibly a read error. The gene calls are TRBV7-8 and TRBJ1-5, with a possible D match to TRBD1 (5 bases). Germline loops: CDR1 SGHVS, CDR2 FQNEAQ. The CDR3 extends over 17 amino acids. The CDR3 reads CASSAILGRVGNQPQRF. DNA for the CDR3: TGTGCCAGCAGCGCCATATTGGGGCGAGTGGGCAATCAGCCCCAGCGTTTT. Looking up the rest from reference TRBV7-8 and TRBJ1-5 gives the full variable domain: GAGVSQSPRYKVAKRGQDVALRCDPISGHVSLFWYQQALGQGPEFLTYFQNEAQLDKSGLPSDRFFAERPEGSVSTLKIQRTQQEDSAVYLCASSAILGRVGNQPQRFGDGTRLSIL.

The chain combines TRBV7-6 with TRBJ2-3, with D maybe TRBD2 (5 bases). The CDR3 totals 15 residues. Germline V lookup: CDR1 SGHVS, CDR2 FNYEAQ. The CDR3 nucleotides read TGTGCTAACAGCAACGGACTCGTTCGGGCAGATACGCAGTATTTT. Its translation is CANSNGLVRADTQYF.

This clonotype appeared a few times. A single base separates this from a much larger clone, so it may be a read error. This rearrangement joins TRBV7-9 to TRBJ2-1; tentatively, D is TRBD2 (6 bases). Germline-derived CDR1 and CDR2 are SEHNR and FQNEAQ (reference sequence). CDR3 length equals 11 residues. CDR3 nucleotides: TGTGGCAGCTCCGGGAGAGTTGAGCAGTTCTTC. Amino acids: CGSSGRVEQFF.